This T cell receptor beta chain stems from a study of technical replicates of blood from a handful of donors. V gave up 4 bases and J gave up 3 bases, with 16 bases separating them. This CDR3 has 15 amino acids. Per germline, CDR1 SGHTA and CDR2 FQGNSA. Assay: immunoSEQ multiplex PCR; the TCRdb copy retains only in-frame clones and omits some. The top ten clones hold approximately 5% of a sample with over 50,000 clones, more than 75% of them seen once. The receptor was derived from a human donor in good health. Some clones in this sample may be carry-over from other donors' samples. V and J are TRBV7-2 and TRBJ2-7, with D possibly being TRBD2 (5 bases). Material for sequencing was PBMCs. The CDR3 sequence is CASSWMDSPGYEQYF. CDR3 coding DNA: TGTGCCAGCAGCTGGATGGACTCTCCCGGCTACGAGCAGTACTTC.